This TCR beta chain emerged from a study of identical twins. CDR1 and CDR2 (germline): SQVTM, ANQGSEA. With 6 bases removed from V and 7 bases from J, the gap between germline ends came to 9 bases. The CDR3 is made up of 11 amino acids. Study-level results: Less excess twin sharing appeared in beta out-of-frame sequences.

TCRdb re-derived calls from the 5' RACE reads in MiXCR, one entry per CDR3 protein. Among a few hundred thousand distinct CDR3 sequences listed, approximately 10% were seen once. Notes on this clonotype: Its antigen is not identified.

The same data also contributed to another study, on yellow fever vaccine responses in identical twins.

The sequenced sample consisted of PBMCs. This chain joins TRBV29-1 and TRBJ2-2; no clear D gene. The receptor was derived from a woman aged 18-29 years in good health. DNA of the CDR3: TGCAGCGTGGGGTGGGGCGGGGAGCTGTTTTTT. It translates to CSVGWGGELFF.